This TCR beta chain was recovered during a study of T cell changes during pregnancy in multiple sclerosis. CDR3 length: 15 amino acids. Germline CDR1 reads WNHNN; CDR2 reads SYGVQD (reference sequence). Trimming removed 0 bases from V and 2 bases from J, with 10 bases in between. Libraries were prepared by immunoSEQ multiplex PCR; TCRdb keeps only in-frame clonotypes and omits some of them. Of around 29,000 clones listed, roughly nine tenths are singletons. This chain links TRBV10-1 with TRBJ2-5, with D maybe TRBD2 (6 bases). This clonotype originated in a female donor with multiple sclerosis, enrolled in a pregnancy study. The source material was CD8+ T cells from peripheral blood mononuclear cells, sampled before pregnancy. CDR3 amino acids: CASSESGTAQETQYF. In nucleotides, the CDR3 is TGCGCCAGCAGTGAGTCCGGGACTGCACAAGAGACCCAGTACTTC.